Given below is one T cell receptor (beta chain) in context. Its antigen is still unknown. Per-base quality was not reported, and no clone a single base away is much larger than it. The data are from a study of OX40 agonist ivuxolimab in advanced cancers. A note on the overall study: The costimulatory receptor OX40 (CD134) was targeted by ivuxolimab, a fully human IgG2 agonistic monoclonal antibody. Partial responses occurred in three dose-escalation patients: two with cutaneous melanoma and one with hepatocellular carcinoma. The purpose of peripheral TCRbeta sequencing was to test whether ivuxolimab changed TCR sequence diversity and led to clonal T-cell expansion. In the dose-escalation cohort, 70% to 85% of patients were male, and the mean age was roughly 60 years with a range of roughly 20 to 79. Among the roughly 50 dose-escalation patients, around 20 had hepatocellular carcinoma, about 15 melanoma, 9 renal cell carcinoma and 9 head and neck cancer. Patients were allowed to have had prior anti-PD-1, anti-PD-L1 or anti-CTLA-4 therapy, and 30% to 40% of the dose-escalation patients had previously received checkpoint inhibitors. Intravenous ivuxolimab was administered to patients every 2 weeks at six dose levels: 0.01, 0.1, 0.3, 1.5, 3 and 10 mg/kg. The paper reports the monotherapy dose-escalation portion (N of about 50 patients) of the phase I ivuxolimab trial.

What the research found in general, with its limitations: In the 0.1-3.0 mg/kg groups, partial responders were among the patients with the lowest normalized peripheral clonal expansion, particularly in CD8+ T cells. At doses of 0.1 to 3.0 mg/kg, clonal expansion of both CD4+ and CD8+ T cells in blood was seen between baseline and week 6. Low levels of normalized T-cell clonal expansion were also shown by some nonresponding patients. After ivuxolimab, more expanded clones were found on average in CD8+ T cells than in CD4+ T cells. Antigen specificity was not determined for the clonally expanded peripheral T cells.

Patients with a history of autoimmune disease or receiving systemic immunosuppression were excluded from the trial. In every dose cohort, peripheral blood was drawn for TCR sequencing at baseline, cycle 4 day 1, and cycle 7 day 1. The samples were taken from a phase I, first-in-human, multicenter, open-label dose-escalation trial of ivuxolimab. Adults with locally advanced or metastatic head and neck squamous cell, hepatocellular, melanoma or renal cell carcinoma were enrolled in the trial. Before TCR sequencing, CD4+ T cells and CD8+ T cells were sorted from peripheral blood as separate populations. To sequence the TCRbeta CDR3 region, genomic DNA was isolated from the sorted cells. The immunoSEQ Assay was used to sequence the TCRbeta CDR3 regions. TCRdb's version of the immuneACCESS table is confined to in-frame rearrangements and falls short of the full clone set. An unresolved V gene accounts for under half of the shortfall where checked; the remainder is of unknown origin. The sample table records around 20,000 clones; around 86% of these occur just once. Roughly 22% of the sample rests with the top ten.

Sequenced here: CD4+ or CD8+ T cells sorted from blood, sampled in a trial of the OX40 agonist ivuxolimab. This TCR derives from an adult with an advanced solid tumor such as melanoma, head and neck, liver or kidney cancer.

The DNA is as follows: TGTGCCAGCAGTGATTACATGAGATACGAGCAGTACTTC. This yields the protein CASSDYMRYEQYF. The sequence is built from TRBV6-6 and TRBJ2-7, with the D gene not confidently named. The CDR3 starts with the cysteine, ends with the phenylalanine, and has 13 residues. Only the CDR3 region is kept as DNA, spanning 39 bases read in frame from base 1. The germline V gene encodes CDR1 MNHNY and CDR2 SVGAGI (reference sequence). Cut back by 5 bases and 4 bases, the V and J ends lie 12 bases apart.